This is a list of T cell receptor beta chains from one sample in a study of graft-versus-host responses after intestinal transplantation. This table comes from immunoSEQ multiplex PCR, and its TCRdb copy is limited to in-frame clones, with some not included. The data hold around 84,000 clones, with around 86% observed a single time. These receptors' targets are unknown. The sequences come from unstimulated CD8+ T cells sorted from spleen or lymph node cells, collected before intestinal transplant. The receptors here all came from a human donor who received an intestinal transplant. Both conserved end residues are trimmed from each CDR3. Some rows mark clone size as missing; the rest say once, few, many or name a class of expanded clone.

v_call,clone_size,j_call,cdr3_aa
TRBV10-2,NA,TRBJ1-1,ASSDPSLEAF
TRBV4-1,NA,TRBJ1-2,ASSQRGQGSAGYT
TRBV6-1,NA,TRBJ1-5,ASSGLGGNQPQH
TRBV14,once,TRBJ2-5,ASSDEGPSKAMVETQY
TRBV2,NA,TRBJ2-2,ASSEAVNTGELF
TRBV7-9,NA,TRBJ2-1,ASSPGTSGRDSYNEQF
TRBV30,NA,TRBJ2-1,AWSVQGSNEQF
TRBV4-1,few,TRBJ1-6,ASSQDEGMMDSPLH
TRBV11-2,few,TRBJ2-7,ASSFRQGIDEQY
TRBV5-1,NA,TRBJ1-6,ASSKRQGYDSPLH
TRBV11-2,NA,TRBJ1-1,ASSLGMTEAF
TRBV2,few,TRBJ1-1,ASRESQGYGAEAF
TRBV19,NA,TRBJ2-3,ASRPGRGTDTQY
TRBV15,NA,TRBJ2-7,ATSDRDYEQY
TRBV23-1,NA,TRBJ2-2,ASSQSREGELF
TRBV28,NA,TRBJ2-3,ASSHRTGDPGVGTDTQY
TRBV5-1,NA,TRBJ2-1,ASSPTLGRGIIYNEQF
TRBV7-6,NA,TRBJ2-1,ASSLAENEQF
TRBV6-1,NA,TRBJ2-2,ASSPGEDPGELF
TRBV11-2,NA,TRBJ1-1,ASSLGTGQDTEAF
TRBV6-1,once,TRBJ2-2,ASTMTGTGELF
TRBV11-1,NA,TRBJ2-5,ASSLDVSDGETQY
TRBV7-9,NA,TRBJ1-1,ASSPPPGTGRTEAF
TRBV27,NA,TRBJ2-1,ASRPIGNNEQF
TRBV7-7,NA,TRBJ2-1,ASSPGTSGEDEQF
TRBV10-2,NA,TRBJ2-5,ASLGTSDQETQY
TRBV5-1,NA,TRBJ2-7,ASSLVSSYEQY
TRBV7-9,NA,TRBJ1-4,ASSFPWGDEKLF
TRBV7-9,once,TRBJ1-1,ASSDPDGRVYFEAF
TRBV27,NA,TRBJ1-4,ASSFTRLRQGDNEKLF
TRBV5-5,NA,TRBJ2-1,ASSSGQGRRGGSYNEQF
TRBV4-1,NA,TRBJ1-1,ASSPRQGADQAF
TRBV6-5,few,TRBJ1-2,ASRGTGGGGYT
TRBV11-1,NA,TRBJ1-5,ASSLDVGGQPQH
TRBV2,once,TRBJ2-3,ASTGPTDTQY
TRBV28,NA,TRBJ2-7,ASSLGGSFSYEQY
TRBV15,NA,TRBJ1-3,ATSRDRGTGNTIY
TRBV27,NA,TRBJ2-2,ASNPYQGANTGELF
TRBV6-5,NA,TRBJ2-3,ASSRQESTDTQY
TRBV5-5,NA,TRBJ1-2,ASSLWGQGRIYGYT
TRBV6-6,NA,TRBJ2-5,ASSYSGVETQY
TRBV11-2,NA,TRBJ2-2,ASSLVRVLSLYTGELF
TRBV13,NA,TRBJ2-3,ASSGPDFSPGTDTQY
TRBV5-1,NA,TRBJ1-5,ASSLTGLSNQPQH
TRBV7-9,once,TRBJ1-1,ASSLIPEAF
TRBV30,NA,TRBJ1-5,AWSVGHSNQPQH
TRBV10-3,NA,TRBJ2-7,AISDRLAGAISYEQY
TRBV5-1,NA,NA,ASSPGQISYEQY
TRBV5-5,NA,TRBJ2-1,ASSLTAGGPYDSYNEQF
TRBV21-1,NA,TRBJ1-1,ATPGHPNTEAF
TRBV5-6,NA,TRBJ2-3,ASSLGTSGGADTQY
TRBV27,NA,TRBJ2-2,ASSLYGLAGGTGELF
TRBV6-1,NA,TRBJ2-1,ASSVSGILWDNEQF
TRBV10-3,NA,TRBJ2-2,ASDGNTGELF
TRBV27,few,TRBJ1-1,ASSATGVNTEAF
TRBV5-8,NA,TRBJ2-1,ASSLDGQALYNEQF
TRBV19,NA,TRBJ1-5,ASSMNKSNQPQH
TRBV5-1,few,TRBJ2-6,ASSLAQGRANVLT
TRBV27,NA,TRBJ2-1,ASSSGTPYNEQF
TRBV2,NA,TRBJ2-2,ASSDFPGLAGGGNTGELF